Shown below are 20 T cell receptor beta chains from a single sample sequenced in a study of shared clonotypes between healthy human individuals. The naive CD8 subset, CD45RO-negative cells positively selected for CCR7, excluded terminally differentiated effector memory CD45RA+ cells. The data were produced by immunoSEQ multiplex PCR, yet TCRdb's version contains in-frame clones alone and is incomplete. The table lists about 2 million clones, roughly 95% of them singletons. What was sequenced was naive CD8+ T cells sorted from blood. The receptors stem from a man younger than 35 in good health.

The J gene is TRBJ2-1, the V gene TRBV28; TRBD2 aligns across 8 bases. The junction had 11 bases not matched to a gene; V was cut back by 3 bases and J by 4 bases. The germline CDR1 and CDR2 sequences are MDHEN and SYDVKM. The CDR3 spans 17 residues. The CDR3 is CASSFLPGGSSYNEQFF. In DNA, the CDR3 is TGTGCCAGCAGTTTCTTGCCGGGGGGGTCATCGTACAATGAGCAGTTCTTC.

On this clone itself: The same CDR3 arises from other DNA sequences in this sample as well. The chain has TRBV6-1 and TRBJ2-7, with D unclear. This CDR3 is 13 amino acids long. Germline assignment: CDR1 MNHNS and CDR2 SASEGT. Trimming removed 6 bases from V and 2 bases from J, with 11 bases in between. The CDR3 DNA sequence: TGTGCCAGCAGACCTAGACCGGCCTACGAGCAGTACTTC. Amino acids: CASRPRPAYEQYF.

The chain recombines TRBV7-9 with TRBJ2-3; 7 bases map to TRBD1. This CDR3 region has 16 residues. Germline trimming cut 4 bases from V and 3 bases from J; bases unmatched to any gene: 10. CDR1 SEHNR and CDR2 FQNEAQ come from the germline V gene (reference sequence). In DNA form, the CDR3 reads TGTGCCAGCAGCTCGCGACAGGGTTTCGGGACAGATACGCAGTATTTT. Its translation: CASSSRQGFGTDTQYF.

The chain employs TRBV28 and TRBJ1-1; D is undetermined. Germline CDR1 is MDHEN and CDR2 is SYDVKM. This CDR3 spans 13 amino acids. The V gene lost 6 bases and the J gene lost 2 bases, with 10 bases spanning the gap. CDR3 nucleotide sequence: TGTGCCAGCAGCTCTGCCGAAAACACTGAAGCTTTCTTT. It encodes CASSSAENTEAFF. Together with reference TRBV28 and TRBJ1-1, the CDR3 gives the full variable domain: DVKVTQSSRYLVKRTGEKVFLECVQDMDHENMFWYRQDPGLGLRLIYFSYDVKMKEKGDIPEGYSVSREKKERFSLILESASTNQTSMYLCASSSAENTEAFFGQGTRLTVV.

This clone was found once. The gene calls are TRBV5-6 and TRBJ2-7, with D perhaps TRBD2 (6 bases). The CDR3 contains 16 residues. V was trimmed by 4 bases and J by 0 bases, leaving 17 bases between them. Per the germline V gene, CDR1 is SGHDT and CDR2 is YYEEEE. CDR3 in amino acids: CASSRGGRASSYEQYF. The CDR3 bases are TGTGCCAGCAGCCGGGGAGGCAGGGCAAGCTCCTACGAGCAGTACTTC.

A note on this clone: Other DNA sequences from this sample encode an identical CDR3 as well. The V and J genes are TRBV7-9 and TRBJ2-3; 9 bases line up with TRBD2. The CDR3 length is 15 residues. V dropped 4 bases and J dropped 0; count of bases not matched to a gene: 2. Germline V gives CDR1 SEHNR, CDR2 FQNEAQ (reference sequence). The CDR3: CASSSSGISTDTQYF. The CDR3 region has the DNA TGTGCCAGCAGCTCTAGCGGGATCAGCACAGATACGCAGTATTTT.

This clone came up once. The V and J genes are TRBV18 and TRBJ2-7; 9 bases are shared with TRBD2. The CDR3 extends over 11 amino acids. Germline V CDR1 and CDR2: KGHSH, LQKENI. The CDR3 sequence is CTSGSSYEQYF. The CDR3 DNA sequence: TGTACTAGCGGGTCCTCCTACGAGCAGTACTTC.

The chain is built from TRBV11-2 and TRBJ1-2; D is perhaps TRBD1 (6 bases). This CDR3 spans 15 amino acids. The V and J ends lost 0 bases and 8 bases respectively, with 16 bases between them. Germline V CDR1 and CDR2: SGHAT, FQNNGV. The CDR3 region is CASSLEYGRGYGYTF. The CDR3 DNA reads TGTGCCAGCAGCTTAGAATATGGCAGGGGATACGGCTACACCTTC.

The chain links TRBV7-8 to TRBJ2-1; D is possibly TRBD1 or TRBD2 (5 bases each). Germline assignment: CDR1 SGHVS and CDR2 FQNEAQ. V lost 4 bases to trimming and J lost 4 bases, with 17 bases between them. The CDR3 has 16 residues. The CDR3 protein is CASSSSDLRGYNEQFF. DNA of the CDR3: TGTGCCAGCAGCTCCTCGGACTTGAGGGGATACAATGAGCAGTTCTTC.

This rearrangement joins TRBV28 to TRBJ2-7; D might be TRBD1 or TRBD2, each matching 5 bases. Germline CDR1 MDHEN, CDR2 SYDVKM. CDR3 length: 18 residues. V was trimmed by 7 bases and J by 4 bases, leaving 29 bases between them. The CDR3 DNA sequence: TGTGCCAGCAACACACTCTGGGCTAGAGCTGGGGGAGAGTACGAGCAGTACTTC. Its protein is CASNTLWARAGGEYEQYF.

About this clone: Within the sample, other DNA sequences also encode this same CDR3. The rearrangement uses TRBV2 and TRBJ2-7; D unresolved. V dropped 7 bases and J dropped 2 bases, with 12 bases sitting between them. Looked up from germline, CDR1 is SNHLY and CDR2 is FYNNEI. The CDR3 is 13 residues long. CDR3 in amino acids: CASITRGPYEQYF. The CDR3, as DNA: TGTGCCAGCATCACGCGAGGACCCTACGAGCAGTACTTC.

The chain combines TRBV28 with TRBJ2-5, with 11 positions matching TRBD2. The length of the CDR3 is 17 residues. Per the germline V gene, CDR1 is MDHEN and CDR2 is SYDVKM. Trimming took 1 base from V and 2 from J; bases not matched to a gene: 6. Here the CDR3 reads CASSLSGLAGGQETQYF. For the CDR3, the DNA is TGTGCCAGCAGTTTATCAGGGCTAGCGGGGGGTCAAGAGACCCAGTACTTC.

This chain uses TRBV4-1 with TRBJ2-6; the D is unclear. Germline CDR1 is MGHRA and CDR2 is YSYEKL. The germline V and J ends were trimmed by 1 base and 0 bases, with 13 bases remaining between them. The CDR3 extends over 18 amino acids. The CDR3 spells CASSQGLRLNSGANVLTF. CDR3 sequence (DNA): TGCGCCAGCAGCCAAGGGCTCAGGTTAAACTCTGGGGCCAACGTCCTGACTTTC.

This chain joins TRBV2 and TRBJ2-1; 13 positions agree with TRBD2. Germline CDR1 SNHLY, CDR2 FYNNEI. The CDR3 covers 17 residues. V lost 5 bases, J lost 5 bases, and 9 bases stayed unmatched. The CDR3 is CASSRTSGGLWDNEQFF. The CDR3 nucleotides are TGTGCCAGCAGTCGGACTAGCGGGGGCCTGTGGGACAATGAGCAGTTCTTC.

The chain combines TRBV11-2 with TRBJ2-7; 7 bases align to TRBD1. Germline trimming cut 3 bases from V and 4 bases from J; bases unmatched to any gene: 6. Germline V gene sequence: CDR1 SGHAT, CDR2 FQNNGV. The CDR3 is 14 residues long. The CDR3 DNA is TGTGCCAGCAGCTTTGAGGGGGCCGTATACGAGCAGTACTTC. This translates into CASSFEGAVYEQYF.

On this clone: Other DNA sequences of this sample code for an identical CDR3. J is TRBJ2-1 and V is TRBV19, with 7 bases lining up with TRBD1. Germline CDR1 and CDR2: LNHDA and SQIVND (reference sequence). CDR3 length: 13 residues. J lost 3 bases, V lost 8 bases, and 4 bases had no gene match. CDR3 residues: CASSWDSYNEQFF. The CDR3 coding sequence is TGTGCCAGTTCTTGGGACAGCTACAATGAGCAGTTCTTC.

V is TRBV9 and J is TRBJ2-5; possible D gene TRBD2, 7 bases. Germline CDR1 SGDLS, CDR2 YYNGEE. The CDR3 loop spans 14 amino acids. The ends were cut back, 7 bases at V and 4 bases at J, with 17 bases in the middle. The CDR3 loop reads CASGGEAGTETQYF. In nucleotides, the CDR3 is TGTGCCAGCGGGGGCGAAGCGGGAACAGAGACCCAGTACTTC.

V gene TRBV11-2 combines with J gene TRBJ2-5; the D is unclear. From germline, CDR1 is SGHAT and CDR2 FQNNGV. This CDR3 spans 11 amino acids. The V and J ends lost 8 bases and 1 base respectively, with 5 bases between them. In DNA, the CDR3 is TGTGCCAGCCGACTCCAAGAGACCCAGTACTTC. This encodes CASRLQETQYF.

This clone has only a few counts. This specimen includes other DNA sequences encoding the same CDR3. The chain joins TRBV19 to TRBJ2-7; 12 nucleotides align to TRBD2. Germline lookup yields CDR1 LNHDA and CDR2 SQIVND (reference sequence). Trimming cost V 5 bases and J 4 bases; bases outside gene matches: 3. The CDR3 sequence is 14 residues long. CDR3 sequence (DNA): TGTGCCAGTAGTCCCGGGACTAGCGGGTACGAGCAGTACTTC. Amino acids: CASSPGTSGYEQYF.

The chain employs TRBV5-1 and TRBJ2-6, with D perhaps TRBD2 (5 bases). CDR1 is SGHRS, CDR2 YFSETQ, per germline. Between the trimmed V and J ends, which lost 4 bases and 1 base, there was a span of 18 bases. The CDR3 has 18 residues. In DNA form, the CDR3 reads TGCGCCAGCAGCCGGGCCCCGGGGATTGGGTCTGGGGCCAACGTCCTGACTTTC. Translating gives CASSRAPGIGSGANVLTF.